This T cell receptor (beta chain) originates from a study of blood T cell repertoires in COVID-19. Study in general: Some COVID-19 samples were acute and others convalescent; all came from the United States, Italy and Spain. In each case, the material was cDNA or gDNA derived from T cells, B-cell-depleted T cells, or PBMCs.

V was shortened by 3 bases and J by 9 bases, with 17 bases between the two germline ends. Germline values: CDR1 SGHNT, CDR2 YENEEA. The CDR3 loop spans 14 amino acids. Source study methods: Researchers report that nucleated cell counts were estimated from reference gene primer amplification. Repertoires were generated with immunoSEQ multiplex PCR, while TCRdb's copy carries only in-frame clones and drops some. V and J calls and clone size are given by that table; D and trimming were obtained from the DNA. Of 95,000 to 100,000 clones listed, about 90% are singletons. The source of this sequence is a man aged 45-65 years with acute or convalescent COVID-19. The sequencing input was peripheral blood. This chain joins TRBV11-3 and TRBJ1-2, with D maybe TRBD1 (6 bases). This chain's CDR3 is CASSLGDTLLSYTF. The CDR3 DNA is TGTGCCAGCAGCTTGGGGGACACCCTTTTGAGCTACACCTTC.